What follows are 16 T cell receptor beta chains derived from one specimen sequenced in a study of cytomegalovirus exposure and HLA in healthy donors. This PCR relied on a set of 60 Vbeta primers and 13 Jbeta primers. Assay: immunoSEQ multiplex PCR; the TCRdb copy retains only in-frame clones and omits some. Altogether fewer than 200,000 clones are present, around 75% being singletons, with the ten largest covering 1.5% to 2%. Sequencing was done on a sample of PBMCs. These receptors were taken from a woman aged 25 to 45 in good health and CMV-seronegative.

The gene calls are TRBV5-5 and TRBJ2-2, with 8 nucleotides matching TRBD1. CDR1 is SGHKS, CDR2 YYEKEE, per germline (reference sequence). The CDR3 is 16 residues long. The V gene end was trimmed by 1 base and the J gene end by 1 base; junction bases not matched to a gene: 3. For the CDR3, the DNA is TGTGCCAGCAGCTTGCACGGACAGGGGAACACCGGGGAGCTGTTTTTT. Its protein product is CASSLHGQGNTGELFF.

The V call is TRBV5-1, the J call TRBJ2-3; the D gene is possibly TRBD2 (6 bases). The CDR3 totals 15 residues. Germline-derived CDR1 and CDR2 are SGHRS and YFSETQ. V shed 3 bases and J shed 4 bases, with 15 bases lying between them. The CDR3 DNA reads TGCGCCAGCAGCTCCTCTCGGGGAGGCGCAGATACGCAGTATTTT. Its protein is CASSSSRGGADTQYF.

This clone appeared a single time. This chain connects TRBV5-1 to TRBJ2-3, with D possibly being TRBD1 (6 bases). V dropped 5 bases and J dropped 2 bases, with 18 bases sitting between them. The CDR3 spans 16 residues. Germline CDR1 SGHRS, CDR2 YFSETQ. The CDR3, as DNA: TGCGCCAGCAGGCCTACAGGGAGATTTAACACAGATACGCAGTATTTT. Protein: CASRPTGRFNTDTQYF.

This rearrangement joins TRBV19 to TRBJ2-5; TRBD1 aligns across 9 bases. Germline trimming cut 5 bases from V and 5 bases from J; bases unmatched to any gene: 15. Germline V gene sequence: CDR1 LNHDA, CDR2 SQIVND (reference sequence). The CDR3 spans 17 residues. The CDR3 DNA reads TGTGCCAGTAGTCCCTTTTTACAGGGGGCGAGGAAGGAGACCCAGTACTTC. It specifies CASSPFLQGARKETQYF.

This chain links TRBV5-1 with TRBJ2-7, with D possibly TRBD2 on 6 matching bases. V gave up 1 base and J gave up 4 bases, with 9 bases separating them. Germline CDR1 reads SGHRS; CDR2 reads YFSETQ. The CDR3 spans 13 residues. In DNA, the CDR3 is TGCGCCAGCAGCTTGCCAGGGACTTACGAGCAGTACTTC. Translating gives CASSLPGTYEQYF.

The chain combines TRBV18 with TRBJ2-5; 7 bases are shared with TRBD1. The DNA end favors TRBJ2-7, so the J call may be wrong. The CDR3 extends over 14 amino acids. CDR1 is KGHSH and CDR2 is LQKENI in the germline V gene. CDR3 coding DNA: TGTGCCAGCTCACCAGACAGGGTCCCCTACGAGCAGTACTTC. Translating it yields CASSPDRVPYEQYF.

This clone was counted once. This rearrangement joins TRBV19 to TRBJ2-3, with D tentatively TRBD2 (6 bases). This CDR3 contains 16 residues. The germline V and J ends were trimmed by 5 bases and 2 bases, with 17 bases remaining between them. CDR1 is LNHDA and CDR2 is SQIVND in the germline V gene (reference sequence). DNA of the CDR3: TGTGCCAGTAGTGTTATCCAGCAGGGACTCACAGATACGCAGTATTTT. It is translated as CASSVIQQGLTDTQYF.

This chain links TRBV5-1 with TRBJ2-3, with 10 bases aligning to TRBD2. Germline V gene lookup returns CDR1 SGHRS and CDR2 YFSETQ. Trimming removed 2 bases from V and 6 bases from J; junction bases left unmatched: 6. The CDR3 sequence is 15 residues long. The CDR3 loop reads CASSFVSGRADTQYF. The CDR3 DNA is TGCGCCAGCAGCTTCGTGAGCGGGAGGGCTGATACGCAGTATTTT. Together with reference TRBV5-1 and TRBJ2-3, the CDR3 gives the full variable domain: KAGVTQTPRYLIKTRGQQVTLSCSPISGHRSVSWYQQTPGQGLQFLFEYFSETQRNKGNFPGRFSGRQFSNSRSEMNVSTLELGDSALYLCASSFVSGRADTQYFGPGTRLTVL.

The chain recombines TRBV9 with TRBJ2-3, with 7 bases identical to TRBD1. This CDR3 region has 17 residues. Trimming cost V 2 bases and J 0 bases; bases outside gene matches: 9. Germline V gene sequence: CDR1 SGDLS, CDR2 YYNGEE. The CDR3 loop is CASSVDHGQASTDTQYF. CDR3 nucleotide sequence: TGTGCCAGCAGCGTTGACCACGGACAGGCAAGCACAGATACGCAGTATTTT.

The sample holds one count of this clone. The rearrangement uses TRBV6-5 and TRBJ2-1; 7 nucleotides match TRBD1. CDR1 is MNHEY, CDR2 SVGAGI, per germline. CDR3 length: 15 amino acids. Trimming cost V 6 bases and J 1 base; bases outside gene matches: 6. DNA of the CDR3: TGTGCCAGCAGGGAGACAGGGAATTCCTACAATGAGCAGTTCTTC. Protein: CASRETGNSYNEQFF.

This chain uses TRBV11-2 with TRBJ2-3; 11 nucleotides line up with TRBD2. Germline assignment: CDR1 SGHAT and CDR2 FQNNGV. The CDR3 extends over 15 amino acids. The junction had 6 bases not matched to a gene; V was cut back by 5 bases and J by 5 bases. The CDR3 region is CASSPLAGDVDTQYF. The CDR3 bases are TGTGCCAGCAGCCCACTAGCGGGAGACGTAGATACGCAGTATTTT.

The chain recombines TRBV18 with TRBJ2-7; maybe TRBD2 (5 bases). V was pared by 3 bases and J by 3 bases, with 9 bases between. This CDR3 comprises 13 residues. Germline values: CDR1 KGHSH, CDR2 LQKENI. DNA of the CDR3: TGTGCCAGCTCACCTAACCGGGACTACGAGCAGTACTTC. It codes for CASSPNRDYEQYF.

This clone was seen only once. The V gene is TRBV7-3, the J gene TRBJ1-2, with 8 bases aligning to TRBD1. There are 13 residues in the CDR3. CDR1 SGHTA and CDR2 FQGTGA come from the germline V gene. J was trimmed by 5 bases and V by 2 bases; bases with no gene match: 1. In DNA form, the CDR3 reads TGTGCCAGCAGCTTAGACAGGGGTTATGGCTACACCTTC. This encodes CASSLDRGYGYTF.

The chain joins TRBV7-9 to TRBJ1-4; 7 bases agree with TRBD1. Trimming removed 5 bases from V and 7 bases from J; junction bases left unmatched: 13. The germline gives CDR1 SEHNR, CDR2 FQNEAQ (reference sequence). The CDR3 runs to 16 residues. CDR3: CASSPVDRDGVEKLFF. The DNA of the CDR3 is TGTGCCAGCAGCCCAGTTGACAGGGATGGTGTTGAAAAACTGTTTTTT.

The gene calls are TRBV7-9 and TRBJ1-4; TRBD1 agrees at 8 bases. The CDR3 is made up of 14 amino acids. Germline trimming cut 4 bases from V and 4 bases from J; bases unmatched to any gene: 2. Germline CDR1 reads SEHNR; CDR2 reads FQNEAQ (reference sequence). CDR3 DNA sequence: TGTGCCAGCAGCTCGGGACAGGATAATGAAAAACTGTTTTTT. This encodes CASSSGQDNEKLFF.

This clone appeared a few times. The chain uses TRBV25-1 and TRBJ1-4; 7 bases align to TRBD1. The trim removed 6 bases at V and 4 bases at J, leaving 8 bases unmatched. This CDR3 has 15 residues. Germline loops: CDR1 MGHDK, CDR2 SYGVNS. CDR3 in DNA: TGTGCCAGCAGAACCGCGACAGGGAGTAATGAAAAACTGTTTTTT. This sequence encodes CASRTATGSNEKLFF.